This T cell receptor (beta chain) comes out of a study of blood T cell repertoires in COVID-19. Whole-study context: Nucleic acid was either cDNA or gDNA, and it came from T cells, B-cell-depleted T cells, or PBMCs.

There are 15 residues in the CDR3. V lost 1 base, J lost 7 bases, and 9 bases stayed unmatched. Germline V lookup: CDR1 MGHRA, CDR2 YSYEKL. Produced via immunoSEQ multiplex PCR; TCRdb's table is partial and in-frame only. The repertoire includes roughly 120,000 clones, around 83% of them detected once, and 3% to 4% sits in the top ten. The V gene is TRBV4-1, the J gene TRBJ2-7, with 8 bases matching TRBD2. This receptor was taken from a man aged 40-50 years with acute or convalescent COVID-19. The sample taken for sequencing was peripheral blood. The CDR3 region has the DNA TGCGCCAGCAGCCAAGTGTTTAGCGGGGCTCGAGAGCAGTACTTC. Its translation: CASSQVFSGAREQYF.